Reported below is one T cell receptor beta chain. Its specificity is unknown. TCRdb itself ran the reads through MiXCR, one entry per CDR3 protein. The sample lists some 800,000 distinct CDR3 sequences; 25% to 30% were seen once. This sample was included in a study of T cell repertoires in cytomegalovirus infection. Study-level results: Clonotypes of TCR beta that were HLA-C-restricted and CMV-specific dominated the ex vivo response.

Trimming removed 4 bases from V and 0 bases from J, with 11 bases in between. In germline, CDR1 is SGHVS, CDR2 FQNEAQ. CDR3 length: 15 residues. The sequencing here drew on cultured CD8+ T cells from PBMCs, taken from culture after CMV antigen stimulation. The chain is built from TRBV7-8 and TRBJ2-3, with D perhaps matching TRBD2 (6 bases). This TCR was recovered from a human donor in good health (CMV status not recorded). Some clones in this sample may be carry-over from other donors' samples. The chain's CDR3 is CASSWERASTDTQYF. As DNA, the CDR3 is TGTGCCAGCAGCTGGGAGCGGGCTAGCACAGATACGCAGTATTTT.